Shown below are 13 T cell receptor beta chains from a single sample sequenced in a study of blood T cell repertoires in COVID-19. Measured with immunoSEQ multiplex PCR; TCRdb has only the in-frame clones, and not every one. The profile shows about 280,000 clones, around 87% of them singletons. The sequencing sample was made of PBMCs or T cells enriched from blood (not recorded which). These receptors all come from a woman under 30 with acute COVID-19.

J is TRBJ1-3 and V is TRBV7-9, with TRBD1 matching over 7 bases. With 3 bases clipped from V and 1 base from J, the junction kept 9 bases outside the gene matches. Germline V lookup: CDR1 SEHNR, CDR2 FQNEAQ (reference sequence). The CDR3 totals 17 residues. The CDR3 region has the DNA TGTGCCAGCAGCTTTTATGCCCGGACAGGATCTGGAAACACCATATATTTT. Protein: CASSFYARTGSGNTIYF.

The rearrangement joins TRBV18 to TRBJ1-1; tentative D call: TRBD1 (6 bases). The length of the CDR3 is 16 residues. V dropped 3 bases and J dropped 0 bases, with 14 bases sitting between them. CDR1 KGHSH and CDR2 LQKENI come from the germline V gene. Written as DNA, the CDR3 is TGTGCCAGCTCACCGTCGGGGGGCGGATTGAACACTGAAGCTTTCTTT. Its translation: CASSPSGGGLNTEAFF.

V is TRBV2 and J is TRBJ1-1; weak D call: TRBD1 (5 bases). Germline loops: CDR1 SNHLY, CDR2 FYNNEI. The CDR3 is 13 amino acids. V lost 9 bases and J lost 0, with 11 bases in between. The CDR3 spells CASKQEMNTEAFF. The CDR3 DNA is TGTGCCAGTAAACAGGAAATGAACACTGAAGCTTTCTTT. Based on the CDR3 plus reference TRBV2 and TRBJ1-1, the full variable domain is EPEVTQTPSHQVTQMGQEVILRCVPISNHLYFYWYRQILGQKVEFLVSFYNNEISEKSEIFDDQFSVERPDGSNFTLKIRSTKLEDSAMYFCASKQEMNTEAFFGQGTRLTVV.

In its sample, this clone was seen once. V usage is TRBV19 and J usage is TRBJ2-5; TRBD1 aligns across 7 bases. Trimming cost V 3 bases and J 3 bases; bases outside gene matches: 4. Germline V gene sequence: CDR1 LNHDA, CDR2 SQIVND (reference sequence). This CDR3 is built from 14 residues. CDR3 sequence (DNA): TGTGCCAGTAGTATGTGGGGACAGAAAGAGACCCAGTACTTC. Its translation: CASSMWGQKETQYF.

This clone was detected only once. CDR3 nucleotide sequence: TGTGCCAGCAGCTCACACCCTCCCGGGACTATAGCCTACGAGCAGTACTTC. Protein product: CASSSHPPGTIAYEQYF. The rearrangement joins TRBV3-1 (or the pseudogene TRBV3-2) to TRBJ2-7; 7 positions agree with TRBD2. CDR1 LGHDT and CDR2 YNNKEL come from the germline V gene (reference sequence). With V trimmed by 5 bases and J by 2 bases, 15 bases remained unmatched. The CDR3 length is 17 residues.

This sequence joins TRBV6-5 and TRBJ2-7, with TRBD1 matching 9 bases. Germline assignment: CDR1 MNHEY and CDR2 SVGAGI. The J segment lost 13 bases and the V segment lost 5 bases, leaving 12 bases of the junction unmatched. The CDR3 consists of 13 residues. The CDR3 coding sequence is TGTGCCAGCAGTATGGGGACAGGGCCCCCTCCATACTTC. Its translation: CASSMGTGPPPYF.

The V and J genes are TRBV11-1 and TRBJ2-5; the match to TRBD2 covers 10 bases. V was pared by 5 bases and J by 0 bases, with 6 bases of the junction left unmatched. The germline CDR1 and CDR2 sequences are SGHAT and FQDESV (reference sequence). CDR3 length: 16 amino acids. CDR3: CASSTSSGGYQETQYF. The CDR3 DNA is TGTGCCAGCAGCACATCTAGCGGGGGTTACCAAGAGACCCAGTACTTC. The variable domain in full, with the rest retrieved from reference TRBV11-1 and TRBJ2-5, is EAEVAQSPRYKITEKSQAVAFWCDPISGHATLYWYRQILGQGPELLVQFQDESVVDDSQLPKDRFSAERLKGVDSTLKIQPAELGDSAMYLCASSTSSGGYQETQYFGPGTRLLVL.

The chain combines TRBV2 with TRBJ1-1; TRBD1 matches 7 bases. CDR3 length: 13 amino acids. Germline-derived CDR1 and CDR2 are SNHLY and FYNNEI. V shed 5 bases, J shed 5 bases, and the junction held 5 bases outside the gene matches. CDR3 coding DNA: TGTGCCAGCAGTACAGGGGCGGGGACTGAAGCTTTCTTT. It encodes CASSTGAGTEAFF.

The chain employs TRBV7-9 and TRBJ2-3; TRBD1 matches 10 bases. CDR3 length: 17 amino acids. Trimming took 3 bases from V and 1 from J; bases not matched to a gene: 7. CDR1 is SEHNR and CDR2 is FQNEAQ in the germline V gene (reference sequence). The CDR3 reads CASSLGGTGVRTDTQYF. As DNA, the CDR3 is TGTGCCAGCAGCTTGGGGGGGACAGGGGTACGCACAGATACGCAGTATTTT.

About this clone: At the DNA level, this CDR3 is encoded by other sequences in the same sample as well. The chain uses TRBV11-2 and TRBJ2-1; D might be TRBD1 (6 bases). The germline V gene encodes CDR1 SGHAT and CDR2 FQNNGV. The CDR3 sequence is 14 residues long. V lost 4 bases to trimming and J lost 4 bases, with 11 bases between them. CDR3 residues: CASSYGQTYNEQFF. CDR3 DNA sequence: TGTGCCAGCAGCTATGGACAGACTTACAATGAGCAGTTCTTC.

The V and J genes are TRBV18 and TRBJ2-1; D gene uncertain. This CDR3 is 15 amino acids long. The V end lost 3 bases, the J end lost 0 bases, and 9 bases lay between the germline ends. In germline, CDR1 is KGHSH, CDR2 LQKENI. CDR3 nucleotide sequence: TGTGCCAGCTCACCTCTAGTGACCTCCTACAATGAGCAGTTCTTC. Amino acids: CASSPLVTSYNEQFF.

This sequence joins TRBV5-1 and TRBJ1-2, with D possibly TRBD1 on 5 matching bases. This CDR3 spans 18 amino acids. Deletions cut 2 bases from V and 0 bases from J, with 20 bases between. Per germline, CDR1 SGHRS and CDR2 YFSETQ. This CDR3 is CASSFSFAGYVANYGYTF. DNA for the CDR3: TGCGCCAGCAGCTTTTCCTTCGCAGGGTACGTCGCTAACTATGGCTACACCTTC.

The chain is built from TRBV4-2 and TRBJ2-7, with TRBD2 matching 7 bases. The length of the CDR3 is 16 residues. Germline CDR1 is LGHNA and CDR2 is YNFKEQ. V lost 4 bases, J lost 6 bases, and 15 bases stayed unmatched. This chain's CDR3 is CASSPPGGAGDGEQYF. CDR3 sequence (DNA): TGTGCCAGCAGCCCCCCGGGAGGCGCGGGAGACGGCGAGCAGTACTTC.